This T cell receptor (beta chain) was recorded in a study of patients and donors after allogeneic stem cell transplantation. The CDR3 consists of 13 residues. CDR1 SGHVS and CDR2 FNYEAQ come from the germline V gene. V gave up 6 bases and J gave up 6 bases, with 14 bases separating them. TCRdb itself ran the RT-PCR reads through MiXCR, one entry per CDR3 protein. The data contain some 92,000 distinct CDR3 sequences, approximately 49% of them seen just once; the ten biggest clones take up roughly 64%. Sequencing was performed on blood, either unsorted or a sorted T cell fraction (not recorded which). This chain joins TRBV7-6 and TRBJ1-2, with D possibly being TRBD1 (5 bases). The sequence derives from a human donor who was either an allogeneic HSCT recipient or a stem cell or donor lymphocyte infusion donor (not recorded which). It is not recorded whose cells these are; they may come from a transplant donor. The chain's CDR3 is CASRSGHEDGYTF. DNA for the CDR3: TGTGCCAGCAGATCAGGACACGAAGATGGCTACACCTTC.